These 19 T cell receptor beta chains came from one sample sequenced in a study of PD-L1 blockade in urothelial cancer. Some clones are missing from TCRdb's copy, which holds only in-frame ones; the method was immunoSEQ multiplex PCR. Of about 120,000 clones listed, about 84% are singletons. The time point is: peripheral blood 6 weeks after treatment start. The specimen comprised PBMCs, sampled around atezolizumab (anti-PD-L1) treatment. The source is a man aged 45 to 65 with urothelial cancer.

CDR3 sequence: CAHEAARNYGYTF. As DNA, the CDR3 is TGTGCCCATGAGGCAGCGAGAAACTATGGCTACACCTTC. The genes are TRBV10-3 and TRBJ1-2; D is unclear. The CDR3 loop spans 13 amino acids. In germline, CDR1 is ENHRY, CDR2 SYGVKD. Trimming stripped 11 bases from V and 2 bases from J, with 15 bases between.

The gene calls are TRBV5-6 and TRBJ2-7; 12 nucleotides match TRBD2. Unmatched junction bases numbered 12, after V lost 4 bases and J lost 7 bases. Germline loops: CDR1 SGHDT, CDR2 YYEEEE. CDR3 length: 16 amino acids. CDR3 in amino acids: CASSPTHGLAGREQYF. Written as DNA, the CDR3 is TGTGCCAGCAGCCCAACACACGGACTAGCGGGAAGAGAGCAGTACTTC.

This sequence joins TRBV6-5 and TRBJ1-6; D is possibly TRBD1 (5 bases). From germline, CDR1 is MNHEY and CDR2 SVGAGI. The CDR3 runs to 16 residues. Trimming stripped 2 bases from V and 6 bases from J, with 14 bases between. In DNA form, the CDR3 reads TGTGCCAGCAGTTACAAACCAGGGTTACCTAATTCACCCCTCCACTTT. It yields the protein CASSYKPGLPNSPLHF.

The chain employs TRBV19 and TRBJ1-6; 8 nucleotides agree with TRBD1. V was clipped by 5 bases and J by 0 bases; unmatched bases: 3. The CDR3 totals 16 residues. Germline values: CDR1 LNHDA, CDR2 SQIVND (reference sequence). CDR3 loop: CASSRTGTSYNSPLHF. CDR3 sequence (DNA): TGTGCCAGTAGTCGGACAGGGACCTCCTATAATTCACCCCTCCACTTT.

This chain uses TRBV2 with TRBJ2-3, with 9 bases lining up with TRBD2. This CDR3 comprises 15 residues. CDR1 is SNHLY, CDR2 FYNNEI, per germline. Losses at the gene ends were 6 bases for V and 2 bases for J; bases not matched to a gene: 6. CDR3 coding DNA: TGTGCCAGCAGCCCTAGCGGGATAACCACAGATACGCAGTATTTT. It specifies CASSPSGITTDTQYF.

V gene TRBV5-1 combines with J gene TRBJ2-5, with 7 nucleotides matching TRBD2. J lost 0 bases, V lost 0 bases, and 8 bases had no gene match. The CDR3 spans 17 residues. Germline-derived CDR1 and CDR2 are SGHRS and YFSETQ. CDR3 sequence reads: CASSLEVGAGNQETQYF. CDR3 DNA: TGCGCCAGCAGCTTGGAGGTGGGAGCGGGGAACCAAGAGACCCAGTACTTC.

CDR3 residues: CASSLAQGAQNTIYF. CDR3 in DNA: TGTGCCAGCAGCTTAGCACAGGGGGCGCAGAACACCATATATTTT. J is TRBJ1-3 and V is TRBV7-9; 9 nucleotides align to TRBD1. The CDR3 sequence is 15 residues long. CDR1 is SEHNR, CDR2 FQNEAQ, per germline (reference sequence). Trimming at V came to 0 bases and at J to 7 bases, leaving 4 bases not matched to a gene.

This clone was counted between two and nine times. The chain recombines TRBV25-1 with TRBJ1-1, with D possibly being TRBD1 (5 bases). Trimming stripped 10 bases from V and 5 bases from J, with 17 bases between. This CDR3 is built from 13 residues. CDR1 and CDR2 (germline): MGHDK, SYGVNS. CDR3 nucleotide sequence: TGTGCCACCGTCGATGGGGGGAGGACTGAAGCTTTCTTT. Its protein is CATVDGGRTEAFF.

The rearrangement links TRBV6-5 to TRBJ2-2; D remains ambiguous. CDR3 length: 14 amino acids. Germline V gene data show CDR1 as MNHEY and CDR2 as SVGAGI. V was pared by 7 bases and J by 3 bases, with 12 bases between. The CDR3 spells CASNLRGDTGELFF. CDR3 sequence (DNA): TGTGCCAGCAATTTGAGAGGCGACACCGGGGAGCTGTTTTTT.

The CDR3 sequence is CACGDRGPTEAFF. DNA for the CDR3: TGTGCCTGTGGGGACAGGGGGCCCACTGAAGCTTTCTTT. V and J are TRBV30 and TRBJ1-1; 12 nucleotides match TRBD1. The CDR3 runs 13 residues. V lost 6 bases, J lost 4 bases, and 3 bases stayed unmatched. Germline lookup yields CDR1 GTSNPN and CDR2 SVGIG (reference sequence).

The V call is TRBV19, the J call TRBJ2-1; TRBD2 aligns across 12 bases. Trimming at V came to 3 bases and at J to 13 bases, leaving 7 bases not matched to a gene. CDR1 is LNHDA and CDR2 is SQIVND in the germline V gene (reference sequence). The length of the CDR3 is 14 residues. The CDR3 DNA sequence: TGTGCCAGTAGTATGTGGCTAGCGGGAGGGTTTCAGTTCTTC. This gives the protein CASSMWLAGGFQFF.

This clone was counted between two and nine times. The chain combines TRBV2 with TRBJ2-7, with TRBD1 matching 10 bases. This CDR3 is built from 14 residues. Germline loops: CDR1 SNHLY, CDR2 FYNNEI. V shed 6 bases, J shed 2 bases, and the junction held 4 bases outside the gene matches. The CDR3 nucleotides are TGTGCCAGCAGAACCGGGACAGGGGCCTACGAGCAGTACTTC. Its translation is CASRTGTGAYEQYF.

This chain connects TRBV27 to TRBJ2-7; the D gene is possibly TRBD1 (6 bases). This CDR3 is 16 amino acids long. The germline V and J ends were trimmed by 8 bases and 0 bases, with 20 bases remaining between them. Germline values: CDR1 MNHEY, CDR2 SMNVEV (reference sequence). CDR3 in DNA: TGTGCCAGCGGGGAACGCCCTGGACAGATCTCCTACGAGCAGTACTTC. Translation: CASGERPGQISYEQYF.

CDR3 nucleotide sequence: TGCGCCAGCAGCCTACGGACAGGGGTGAACACCGGGGAGCTGTTTTTT. Residues: CASSLRTGVNTGELFF. The rearrangement uses TRBV5-1 and TRBJ2-2; TRBD1 aligns across 9 bases. Germline V CDR1 and CDR2: SGHRS, YFSETQ. V gave up 4 bases and J gave up 1 base; unmatched junction bases: 5. The CDR3 spans 16 residues. Full variable domain (missing parts from reference TRBV5-1 and TRBJ2-2): KAGVTQTPRYLIKTRGQQVTLSCSPISGHRSVSWYQQTPGQGLQFLFEYFSETQRNKGNFPGRFSGRQFSNSRSEMNVSTLELGDSALYLCASSLRTGVNTGELFFGEGSRLTVL.

The chain joins TRBV11-2 to TRBJ2-7, with TRBD1 identical over 7 bases. This CDR3 spans 14 amino acids. Germline-derived CDR1 and CDR2 are SGHAT and FQNNGV. The V and J ends lost 5 bases and 3 bases, in that order; junction bases with no gene match: 7. The CDR3 loop reads CASSPGQFVYEQYF. Written as DNA, the CDR3 is TGTGCCAGCAGCCCGGGACAGTTCGTCTACGAGCAGTACTTC.

The chain recombines TRBV7-2 with TRBJ2-2; D not certain. V lost 6 bases and J lost 7, with 9 bases in between. In germline, CDR1 is SGHTA, CDR2 FQGNSA. This CDR3 is built from 12 residues. CDR3 DNA: TGTGCCAGCAGTTCTGGGCACGGGGAGCTGTTTTTT. As protein: CASSSGHGELFF.

V usage is TRBV13 and J usage is TRBJ2-7; possible D gene TRBD2, 6 bases. CDR3 length equals 16 residues. Per germline, CDR1 PRHDT and CDR2 FYEKMQ (reference sequence). V was shortened by 5 bases and J by 3 bases, with 20 bases between the two germline ends. In DNA form, the CDR3 reads TGTGCCAGCAGCCCCTGGGGGGAAACACCGGGCTACGAGCAGTACTTC. Protein sequence: CASSPWGETPGYEQYF.

J is TRBJ1-2 and V is TRBV18; 11 positions agree with TRBD1. The CDR3 is made up of 16 amino acids. Losses at the gene ends were 2 bases for V and 2 bases for J; bases not matched to a gene: 4. Germline V gene data show CDR1 as KGHSH and CDR2 as LQKENI. The CDR3 reads CASSPGTGGKNYGYTF. The CDR3 DNA is TGTGCCAGCTCACCAGGGACAGGGGGAAAGAACTATGGCTACACCTTC. Full variable domain (remainder filled in from reference TRBV18 and TRBJ1-2): NAGVMQNPRHLVRRRGQEARLRCSPMKGHSHVYWYRQLPEEGLKFMVYLQKENIIDESGMPKERFSAEFPKEGPSILRIQQVVRGDSAAYFCASSPGTGGKNYGYTFGSGTRLTVV.

V gene TRBV7-2 combines with J gene TRBJ2-5, with 10 bases matching TRBD2. CDR1 SGHTA and CDR2 FQGNSA come from the germline V gene. The CDR3 spans 14 residues. Trimming took 5 bases from V and 5 from J; bases not matched to a gene: 5. CDR3 loop: CASSRSGRGETQYF. Written as DNA, the CDR3 is TGTGCCAGCAGCCGCAGCGGGAGGGGGGAGACCCAGTACTTC. The whole variable domain, remainder taken from reference TRBV7-2 and TRBJ2-5, is GAGVSQSPSNKVTEKGKDVELRCDPISGHTALYWYRQSLGQGLEFLIYFQGNSAPDKSGLPSDRFSAERTGGSVSTLTIQRTQQEDSAVYLCASSRSGRGETQYFGPGTRLLVL.